The 10 T cell receptor beta chains given below trace back to one sample, sequenced in a study of cytomegalovirus exposure and HLA in healthy donors. Produced via immunoSEQ multiplex PCR; TCRdb's table is partial and in-frame only. Seen here are 150,000 or so clones, approximately 89% observed once, and the top ten hold roughly 9.3%. The material sequenced was PBMCs. Receptors were obtained from a young woman in good health and CMV-seropositive.

The chain couples TRBV28 to TRBJ1-1, with D possibly being TRBD1 (5 bases). In germline, CDR1 is MDHEN, CDR2 SYDVKM. The CDR3 sequence is 16 residues long. Trimming stripped 3 bases from V and 1 base from J, with 15 bases between. In DNA, the CDR3 is TGTGCCAGCAGTTTCCCCCCTGGGCAGGGGAACACTGAAGCTTTCTTT. Protein product: CASSFPPGQGNTEAFF.

Concerning this clone: Different DNA sequences within this sample yield the same CDR3. The chain links TRBV28 to TRBJ2-7; D unclear. V was shortened by 6 bases and J by 0 bases, with 9 bases between the two germline ends. CDR1 is MDHEN, CDR2 SYDVKM, per germline. CDR3 size: 13 residues. As DNA, the CDR3 is TGTGCCAGCAGCCTCAGAGGCTCCTACGAGCAGTACTTC. Its translation is CASSLRGSYEQYF.

The V gene is TRBV5-4, the J gene TRBJ2-3; 10 nucleotides align to TRBD2. Germline-derived CDR1 and CDR2 are SGHNT and YYREEE (reference sequence). Trimming took 1 base from V and 6 from J; bases not matched to a gene: 5. The CDR3 is 15 amino acids. CDR3 in DNA: TGTGCCAGCAGCTTGAGAGCGGGGGGGACCGATACGCAGTATTTT. It yields the protein CASSLRAGGTDTQYF.

The chain recombines TRBV10-3 with TRBJ2-7; TRBD1 agrees at 11 bases. Trimming took 4 bases from V and 3 from J; bases not matched to a gene: 2. The CDR3 runs 14 residues. CDR1 and CDR2 (germline): ENHRY, SYGVKD. As DNA, the CDR3 is TGTGCCATCAGTGGGACAGGGGGCCACTACGAGCAGTACTTC. Protein product: CAISGTGGHYEQYF.

The chain is built from TRBV5-4 and TRBJ2-1; 10 bases align to TRBD1. The germline CDR1 and CDR2 sequences are SGHNT and YYREEE (reference sequence). V shed 6 bases, J shed 6 bases, and the junction held 9 bases outside the gene matches. The CDR3 sequence is 15 residues long. The CDR3 reads CASTKTGGASNEQFF. CDR3 in DNA: TGTGCCAGCACCAAGACAGGGGGCGCCTCCAATGAGCAGTTCTTC. The variable domain in full, with the rest retrieved from reference TRBV5-4 and TRBJ2-1, is ETGVTQSPTHLIKTRGQQVTLRCSSQSGHNTVSWYQQALGQGPQFIFQYYREEENGRGNFPPRFSGLQFPNYSSELNVNALELDDSALYLCASTKTGGASNEQFFGPGTRLTVL.

The chain recombines TRBV7-6 with TRBJ1-4; 7 bases are shared with TRBD1. Germline V gene data show CDR1 as SGHVS and CDR2 as FNYEAQ. The CDR3 runs 15 residues. With 5 bases clipped from V and 3 bases from J, the junction kept 6 bases outside the gene matches. The CDR3 protein is CASSLNRGPNEKLFF. Written as DNA, the CDR3 is TGTGCCAGCAGCCTGAACAGGGGCCCTAATGAAAAACTGTTTTTT. Complete variable domain (other parts from reference TRBV7-6 and TRBJ1-4): GAGVSQSPRYKVTKRGQDVALRCDPISGHVSLYWYRQALGQGPEFLTYFNYEAQQDKSGLPNDRFSAERPEGSISTLTIQRTEQRDSAMYRCASSLNRGPNEKLFFGSGTQLSVL.

This clone was seen only once. The CDR3 region is CASSPVTGMNTEAFF. The CDR3 DNA sequence: TGTGCCAGCAGCCCGGTGACAGGGATGAACACTGAAGCTTTCTTT. The V gene is TRBV5-6, the J gene TRBJ1-1; 7 bases are a match to TRBD1. This CDR3 comprises 15 residues. CDR1 SGHDT and CDR2 YYEEEE come from the germline V gene. V was pared by 4 bases and J by 0 bases, with 6 bases of the junction left unmatched.

V and J are TRBV5-4 and TRBJ1-3; D not certain. This CDR3 contains 14 residues. V shed 0 bases and J shed 0 bases, with 4 bases lying between them. CDR1 and CDR2 (germline): SGHNT, YYREEE (reference sequence). The CDR3 DNA sequence: TGTGCCAGCAGCTTGGTGAGCTCTGGAAACACCATATATTTT. Translating it yields CASSLVSSGNTIYF.

The chain joins TRBV4-1 to TRBJ2-3, with TRBD2 matching 8 bases. This CDR3 has 18 amino acids. Germline-derived CDR1 and CDR2 are MGHRA and YSYEKL. After removal of 2 bases from V and 0 bases from J, the junction contained 10 bases not matched to a gene. The DNA of the CDR3 is TGCGCCAGCAGCCAAATTAATTTACTAGCGGTTAGCACAGATACGCAGTATTTT. This translates into CASSQINLLAVSTDTQYF.

The V and J genes are TRBV19 and TRBJ1-2; 9 positions agree with TRBD1. CDR1 and CDR2 from the germline V gene are LNHDA and SQIVND (reference sequence). The CDR3 is made up of 16 amino acids. Trimming at V came to 5 bases and at J to 3 bases, leaving 10 bases not matched to a gene. The CDR3 spells CASSVDRGSGYYGYTF. CDR3 nucleotides: TGTGCCAGTAGTGTCGACAGGGGGAGCGGCTACTATGGCTACACCTTC.